This entry lists 30 T cell receptor beta chains sequenced from one sample in a study of cytomegalovirus exposure and HLA in healthy donors. The method was immunoSEQ multiplex PCR; TCRdb's version includes in-frame clones alone and lacks a portion of them. The sample carries about 330,000 clones, roughly 87% recorded once. The sequenced sample consisted of PBMCs. The receptors originated from a woman under 40 in good health and CMV-seropositive.

This chain uses TRBV11-2 with TRBJ1-5, with D possibly TRBD1 on 6 matching bases. Trimming removed 7 bases at V and 2 bases at J, with 9 bases between. The length of the CDR3 is 13 residues. Germline loops: CDR1 SGHAT, CDR2 FQNNGV. The CDR3 nucleotides read TGTGCCAGCACCTCAGGGGGCAATCAGCCCCAGCATTTT. Its translation: CASTSGGNQPQHF. Drawing the rest from reference TRBV11-2 and TRBJ1-5, the complete variable domain is EAGVAQSPRYKIIEKRQSVAFWCNPISGHATLYWYQQILGQGPKLLIQFQNNGVVDDSQLPKDRFSAERLKGVDSTLKIQPAKLEDSAVYLCASTSGGNQPQHFGDGTRLSIL.

The V and J genes are TRBV30 and TRBJ1-1; no definite D call. The CDR3 length is 14 residues. Trimming left V 0 bases short and J 0 bases short, with 8 bases between. Germline V gives CDR1 GTSNPN, CDR2 SVGIG (reference sequence). This chain's CDR3 is CAWSVPQLNTEAFF. DNA for the CDR3: TGTGCCTGGAGTGTACCACAGCTGAACACTGAAGCTTTCTTT.

J is TRBJ2-3 and V is TRBV6-5; D gene ambiguous. Looked up from germline, CDR1 is MNHEY and CDR2 is SVGAGI. The CDR3 contains 12 residues. Trimming stripped 6 bases from V and 3 bases from J, with 7 bases between. In DNA, the CDR3 is TGTGCCAGCAGGGAACAAACAGATACGCAGTATTTT. It specifies CASREQTDTQYF.

This clone appeared a few times. This sequence joins TRBV19 and TRBJ1-6; maybe TRBD1 (6 bases). With 6 bases removed from V and 0 bases from J, the gap between germline ends came to 15 bases. The CDR3 has 17 amino acids. The germline V gene has CDR1 LNHDA and CDR2 SQIVND (reference sequence). CDR3 DNA: TGTGCCAGTAGCCTCAGGGGCCGAAGCTCCTATAATTCACCCCTCCACTTT. Its protein product is CASSLRGRSSYNSPLHF.

The table lists this clone with a count of one. The rearrangement links TRBV5-6 to TRBJ2-7, with D perhaps matching TRBD2 (5 bases). CDR3 length: 12 amino acids. With 4 bases removed from V and 6 bases from J, the gap between germline ends came to 11 bases. CDR1 SGHDT and CDR2 YYEEEE come from the germline V gene. This chain's CDR3 is CASSPGLSEQYF. CDR3 coding DNA: TGTGCCAGCAGCCCAGGACTCAGCGAGCAGTACTTC.

This chain links TRBV11-2 with TRBJ1-3; TRBD1 might be the D (5 bases). The V end was cut by 5 bases, the J end by 0 bases, with 14 bases between. Looked up from germline, CDR1 is SGHAT and CDR2 is FQNNGV. The CDR3 extends over 16 amino acids. The CDR3 nucleotides read TGTGCCAGCAGCGCGATCTCAGGGAGCTCTGGAAACACCATATATTTT. Protein: CASSAISGSSGNTIYF.

This clone was seen just once. The chain combines TRBV12-5 with TRBJ2-1, with 9 nucleotides matching TRBD2. Germline lookup yields CDR1 LGHNT and CDR2 FRNRAP. This CDR3 region has 15 residues. The V segment lost 7 bases and the J segment 3 bases; nucleotides outside the gene matches: 7. CDR3 in DNA: TGTGCTAGTGCCCCCGCAGCGGGAGGCTACAATGAGCAGTTCTTC. This translates into CASAPAAGGYNEQFF.

The genes are TRBV6-6 and TRBJ1-5; D is possibly TRBD1 (5 bases). The ends were cut back, 11 bases at V and 0 bases at J, with 14 bases in the middle. The CDR3 is made up of 14 amino acids. Germline loops: CDR1 MNHNY, CDR2 SVGAGI (reference sequence). The CDR3: CAVSGTSSNQPQHF. DNA for the CDR3: TGTGCCGTTTCCGGGACCAGTAGCAATCAGCCCCAGCATTTT.

The chain couples TRBV5-1 to TRBJ1-5, with a weak D call TRBD1 (5 bases). There are 15 residues in the CDR3. Germline V CDR1 and CDR2: SGHRS, YFSETQ. With 0 bases removed from V and 1 base from J, the gap between germline ends came to 8 bases. CDR3 sequence (DNA): TGCGCCAGCAGCTTGGACGGACAAAGCAATCAGCCCCAGCATTTT. The encoded protein is CASSLDGQSNQPQHF.

The CDR3 protein is CSVGAGTGAEQYF. The CDR3 bases are TGCAGCGTAGGGGCAGGAACAGGGGCCGAGCAGTACTTC. The chain joins TRBV29-1 to TRBJ2-7, with 7 bases aligning to TRBD1. With V trimmed by 6 bases and J by 6 bases, 11 bases remained unmatched. Germline assignment: CDR1 SQVTM and CDR2 ANQGSEA. This CDR3 spans 13 amino acids.

The rearrangement links TRBV6-5 to TRBJ1-1; no clear D. Trimming removed 2 bases at V and 3 bases at J, with 16 bases between. CDR3 length: 16 residues. Germline values: CDR1 MNHEY, CDR2 SVGAGI. The CDR3 here is CASSYTLWAPDTEAFF. For the CDR3, the DNA is TGTGCCAGCAGTTACACCTTATGGGCGCCGGACACTGAAGCTTTCTTT.

J is TRBJ1-4 and V is TRBV28, with TRBD1 matching over 9 bases. The ends lost 6 bases at V and 6 bases at J; junction bases unmatched: 8. Germline V lookup: CDR1 MDHEN, CDR2 SYDVKM. The CDR3 has 15 amino acids. The CDR3 DNA sequence: TGTGCCAGCAGGTATCCGGGACAGGGATATGAAAAACTGTTTTTT. It yields the protein CASRYPGQGYEKLFF.

This sequence joins TRBV2 and TRBJ2-3, with 7 bases lining up with TRBD2. Trimming removed 5 bases from V and 4 bases from J; junction bases left unmatched: 3. The CDR3 covers 13 residues. Germline V gene sequence: CDR1 SNHLY, CDR2 FYNNEI. The CDR3 DNA sequence: TGTGCCAGCAGTCTAGCGGACGCAGATACGCAGTATTTT. As protein: CASSLADADTQYF.

The chain combines TRBV5-1 with TRBJ2-5, with 11 bases that match TRBD1. The germline V gene has CDR1 SGHRS and CDR2 YFSETQ. Trimming took 2 bases from V and 2 from J; bases not matched to a gene: 11. This CDR3 contains 18 residues. The CDR3 sequence is CASSFLAGQGALQETQYF. The CDR3 DNA is TGCGCCAGCAGCTTCCTGGCCGGACAGGGGGCCCTGCAAGAGACCCAGTACTTC. The variable domain in full, with the rest retrieved from reference TRBV5-1 and TRBJ2-5, is KAGVTQTPRYLIKTRGQQVTLSCSPISGHRSVSWYQQTPGQGLQFLFEYFSETQRNKGNFPGRFSGRQFSNSRSEMNVSTLELGDSALYLCASSFLAGQGALQETQYFGPGTRLLVL.

CDR3 nucleotides: TGTGCCAGCAGTTTCGGGACTAGCTCAGATACGCAGTATTTT. This sequence encodes CASSFGTSSDTQYF. The chain carries TRBV27 and TRBJ2-3; TRBD2 matches at 9 bases. This CDR3 has 14 amino acids. The V gene's germline CDR1 is MNHEY and CDR2 SMNVEV (reference sequence). The junction had 2 bases not matched to a gene; V was cut back by 3 bases and J by 4 bases.

This chain uses TRBV13 with TRBJ2-1; 12 bases fit TRBD2. J gave up 3 bases and V 4 bases, and 4 bases lay outside the gene matches. The CDR3 loop spans 16 amino acids. CDR1 and CDR2 (germline): PRHDT, FYEKMQ (reference sequence). The DNA for the CDR3 is TGTGCCAGCAGCTCGCGACTAGCGGGAGTCTACAATGAGCAGTTCTTC. Its protein product is CASSSRLAGVYNEQFF.

The chain joins TRBV12-5 to TRBJ2-2; D tentatively reads TRBD1 or TRBD2 (5 bases each). CDR1 is LGHNT, CDR2 FRNRAP, per germline. The V end was cut by 2 bases, the J end by 2 bases, with 12 bases between. The CDR3 sequence is 16 residues long. CDR3 sequence: CASGLLTGPNTGELFF. The CDR3 bases are TGTGCTAGTGGTTTGTTGACGGGACCAAACACCGGGGAGCTGTTTTTT.

The chain combines TRBV5-1 with TRBJ2-7; perhaps D is TRBD1 or TRBD2 (5 bases each). The germline V gene encodes CDR1 SGHRS and CDR2 YFSETQ. The CDR3 totals 14 residues. V lost 1 base and J 6 bases, leaving 14 bases between the germline ends. CDR3 sequence reads: CASSLRDLTTEQYF. CDR3 nucleotides: TGCGCCAGCAGCTTGCGGGACCTCACGACCGAGCAGTACTTC.

In its sample, this clone was seen a few times. V gene TRBV7-9 combines with J gene TRBJ2-3; possibly TRBD2 for D (5 bases). There are 15 residues in the CDR3. Deletions cut 5 bases from V and 0 bases from J, with 12 bases between. The germline CDR1 and CDR2 sequences are SEHNR and FQNEAQ (reference sequence). This CDR3 is CASSLGVGSTDTQYF. The CDR3 nucleotides read TGTGCCAGCAGCCTCGGGGTCGGCAGCACAGATACGCAGTATTTT.

DNA for the CDR3: TGCGCCAGCAGCGTGGACCAGGGCACAGATACGCAGTATTTT. Amino acid sequence: CASSVDQGTDTQYF. This chain joins TRBV5-1 and TRBJ2-3; D uncertain. This CDR3 is built from 14 residues. CDR1 SGHRS and CDR2 YFSETQ come from the germline V gene. Trimming shortened V by 4 bases and J by 1 base, and 10 bases separated the two germline ends.

In regard to this clone: At one end the junction does not follow the germline gene, possibly because of a read error. The CDR3 loop reads CASSTAKGQGGENF. DNA for the CDR3: TGTGCCAGTAGTACCGCAAAGGGACAGGGGGGAGAGAACTTT. V gene TRBV19 combines with J gene TRBJ1-5; TRBD1 agrees at 11 bases. The germline gives CDR1 LNHDA, CDR2 SQIVND (reference sequence). The CDR3 totals 14 residues.

The DNA of the CDR3 is TGTGCCTGGAGTGTTCCAGGGGCAAGCTACGAGCAGTACTTC. The encoded protein is CAWSVPGASYEQYF. V usage is TRBV30 and J usage is TRBJ2-7, with a possible D match to TRBD1 (6 bases). There are 14 residues in the CDR3. V lost 0 bases, J lost 3 bases, and 12 bases lay in between. Looked up from germline, CDR1 is GTSNPN and CDR2 is SVGIG (reference sequence).

The chain joins TRBV29-1 to TRBJ2-1; 12 bases agree with TRBD2. With V trimmed by 7 bases and J by 10 bases, 2 bases remained unmatched. This CDR3 spans 11 amino acids. From germline, CDR1 is SQVTM and CDR2 ANQGSEA. The CDR3: CSDGLAGEQFF. The CDR3 DNA is TGCAGCGACGGACTAGCGGGAGAGCAGTTCTTC.

This chain uses TRBV5-4 with TRBJ2-7, with a possible D match to TRBD2 (5 bases). The V and J ends lost 4 bases and 6 bases respectively, with 11 bases between them. Germline V gene sequence: CDR1 SGHNT, CDR2 YYREEE (reference sequence). The CDR3 consists of 12 residues. The CDR3 DNA follows: TGTGCCAGCAGCATGCGGACTTCCGAGCAGTACTTC. It specifies CASSMRTSEQYF.

The gene calls are TRBV29-1 and TRBJ2-3, with TRBD1 matching over 9 bases. The CDR3 is made up of 16 amino acids. Germline V CDR1 and CDR2: SQVTM, ANQGSEA. After removal of 7 bases from V and 2 bases from J, the junction contained 13 bases not matched to a gene. The CDR3 nucleotides read TGCAGCGCCCCGGAACCGGACAGGGGACTCACAGATACGCAGTATTTT. It yields the protein CSAPEPDRGLTDTQYF.

This rearrangement joins TRBV27 to TRBJ2-1; 7 positions agree with TRBD2. The CDR3 loop spans 17 amino acids. Losses at the gene ends were 0 bases for V and 5 bases for J; bases not matched to a gene: 10. Germline-derived CDR1 and CDR2 are MNHEY and SMNVEV (reference sequence). The CDR3 DNA reads TGTGCCAGCAGTTTATCCCCCGCCAGCGGGAAGCACAATGAGCAGTTCTTC. Translating it yields CASSLSPASGKHNEQFF.

CDR3 DNA: TGTGCCAGCAGTTACAAGGCGGACACTGAAGCTTTCTTT. Its protein product is CASSYKADTEAFF. The V call is TRBV6-5, the J call TRBJ1-1; D is undetermined. From germline, CDR1 is MNHEY and CDR2 SVGAGI. The V end was cut by 2 bases, the J end by 3 bases, with 7 bases between. This CDR3 contains 13 residues.

The chain combines TRBV7-9 with TRBJ2-7; 9 bases are shared with TRBD1. V was pared by 4 bases and J by 0 bases, with 7 bases of the junction left unmatched. There are 16 residues in the CDR3. Germline assignment: CDR1 SEHNR and CDR2 FQNEAQ (reference sequence). This CDR3 reads CASSSTRDRVSYEQYF. The CDR3 DNA follows: TGTGCCAGCAGCTCCACCCGGGACAGGGTCTCCTACGAGCAGTACTTC.

The chain joins TRBV9 to TRBJ2-5; 8 bases line up with TRBD2. The CDR3 spans 16 residues. Germline-derived CDR1 and CDR2 are SGDLS and YYNGEE. V lost 0 bases to trimming and J lost 0 bases; unmatched junction nucleotides: 4. CDR3 region: CASSVGRGRYQETQYF. DNA for the CDR3: TGTGCCAGCAGCGTAGGTCGCGGGAGGTACCAAGAGACCCAGTACTTC.

This chain links TRBV6-1 with TRBJ2-7; D might be TRBD2 (7 bases). V dropped 2 bases and J dropped 4 bases, with 18 bases sitting between them. Germline values: CDR1 MNHNS, CDR2 SASEGT. This CDR3 comprises 16 residues. The CDR3 protein is CASSEWGGAGTYEQYF. CDR3 DNA: TGTGCCAGCAGTGAATGGGGGGGGGCAGGAACTTACGAGCAGTACTTC.